Listed below are T cell receptor beta chains from one sample, sequenced in a study of CD8 T cells in Susac syndrome. TCRdb re-called the immunoSEQ multiplex PCR reads with MiXCR, one entry per CDR3 protein. Altogether around 150,000 distinct CDR3 sequences are present, around 93% being singletons, with the ten largest covering roughly 0.17%. Specimen: CD8+ T cells from PBMCs. These receptors all come from a human donor with Susac syndrome. Both conserved end residues are part of each CDR3. A D gene is named only where the DNA matches it firmly.

cdr3_length: 15
d_call: TRBD2
v_call: TRBV4-1
j_call: TRBJ2-1
cdr3_aa: CASRGLAGQDNEQFF

cdr3_length: 15
d_call: -
v_call: TRBV13
j_call: TRBJ1-1
cdr3_aa: CASSLGPGANTEAFF

cdr3_length: 13
d_call: -
v_call: TRBV20-1
j_call: TRBJ1-1
cdr3_aa: CSASARMGTEAFF

cdr3_length: 12
d_call: -
v_call: TRBV27
j_call: TRBJ2-7
cdr3_aa: CASSFRGHEQYF

cdr3_length: 14
d_call: -
v_call: TRBV5-6
j_call: TRBJ2-1
cdr3_aa: CASSDSQVYNEQFF

cdr3_length: 13
d_call: TRBD1
v_call: TRBV7-6
j_call: TRBJ2-7
cdr3_aa: CASSRTGRSEQYF

cdr3_length: 11
d_call: -
v_call: TRBV6-5
j_call: TRBJ2-4
cdr3_aa: CASSKRDIQYF

cdr3_length: 16
d_call: -
v_call: TRBV9
j_call: TRBJ1-2
cdr3_aa: CASSVGGDKGPNGYTF

cdr3_length: 14
d_call: -
v_call: TRBV28
j_call: TRBJ2-7
cdr3_aa: CASSPRDGGYEQYF

cdr3_length: 15
d_call: TRBD1
v_call: TRBV30
j_call: TRBJ1-2
cdr3_aa: CACHSRDRVLYGYTF

cdr3_length: 15
d_call: TRBD2
v_call: TRBV29-1
j_call: TRBJ2-1
cdr3_aa: CSGLELAGTNNEQFF

cdr3_length: 15
d_call: -
v_call: TRBV5-1
j_call: TRBJ2-7
cdr3_aa: CASSLESDGIFEQYF

cdr3_length: 17
d_call: -
v_call: TRBV11-2
j_call: TRBJ2-3
cdr3_aa: CASSLGRNRVGTDTQYF

cdr3_length: 11
d_call: -
v_call: TRBV27
j_call: TRBJ1-2
cdr3_aa: CASGQNYGYTF

cdr3_length: 15
d_call: TRBD1
v_call: TRBV5-6
j_call: TRBJ1-5
cdr3_aa: CASSWGTALNQPQHF

cdr3_length: 12
d_call: -
v_call: TRBV20-1
j_call: TRBJ2-7
cdr3_aa: CSAGDFAYEQYF

cdr3_length: 13
d_call: -
v_call: TRBV4-1
j_call: TRBJ2-2
cdr3_aa: CASSPTSTGELFF

cdr3_length: 18
d_call: TRBD2
v_call: TRBV29-1
j_call: TRBJ2-3
cdr3_aa: CSIRPRTSGTGCTDTQYF

cdr3_length: 14
d_call: -
v_call: TRBV7-9
j_call: TRBJ2-5
cdr3_aa: CASLGFMSQETQYF

cdr3_length: 15
d_call: -
v_call: TRBV28
j_call: TRBJ2-7
cdr3_aa: CASSPGTTSSYEQYF

cdr3_length: 13
d_call: TRBD1
v_call: TRBV7-9
j_call: TRBJ2-3
cdr3_aa: CGATGDSTDTQYF

cdr3_length: 15
d_call: -
v_call: TRBV20-1
j_call: TRBJ2-3
cdr3_aa: CSAREPGTPGDTQYF